These 14 T cell receptor beta chains originate from one sample sequenced in a study of T cells in Graves' hyperthyroidism and ophthalmopathy. The investigators amplified TCR beta CDR3 regions from RNA transcripts. Using the HTBI primer set, a first-round RT-PCR was run on the TCR CDR3. MiXCR, run by TCRdb on the multiplex PCR reads, gives a single entry per CDR3 protein. The table records approximately 380,000 distinct CDR3 sequences, about 18% of them present only once. Specimen: blood. The receptors stem from a man in his late teens or twenties with Graves' ophthalmopathy.

This clonotype has a handful of counts. The rearrangement uses TRBV5-1 and TRBJ2-1; D unclear. Germline lookup yields CDR1 SGHRS and CDR2 YFSETQ. This CDR3 is built from 13 residues. The V gene lost 2 bases and the J gene lost 4 bases, with 7 bases spanning the gap. The CDR3 here is CASSFAGYNEQFF. The CDR3 nucleotides read TGCGCCAGCAGCTTTGCCGGATACAATGAGCAGTTCTTC.

V is TRBV6-1 and J is TRBJ2-7; D perhaps matches TRBD1 (6 bases). The CDR3 consists of 12 residues. Germline CDR1 MNHNS, CDR2 SASEGT. Trimming removed 6 bases at V and 3 bases at J, with 9 bases between. CDR3 DNA sequence: TGTGCCAGCAGAGAGGGGGACTACGAGCAGTACTTC. Its protein is CASREGDYEQYF.

The J gene is TRBJ1-1, the V gene TRBV4-1; D may be TRBD1 (5 bases). V shed 0 bases and J shed 0 bases, with 17 bases lying between them. The CDR3 consists of 18 residues. Germline CDR1 is MGHRA and CDR2 is YSYEKL. CDR3 loop: CASSQDKARDGLNTEAFF. CDR3 coding DNA: TGCGCCAGCAGCCAAGATAAGGCCCGGGACGGCCTGAACACTGAAGCTTTCTTT.

This clonotype has just a few counts. The J gene is TRBJ1-2, the V gene TRBV4-1; D not certain. The CDR3 is made up of 15 amino acids. Germline V gene lookup returns CDR1 MGHRA and CDR2 YSYEKL. Trimming stripped 4 bases from V and 4 bases from J, with 16 bases between. Here the CDR3 DNA reads TGCGCCAGCAGCCTCCGTCCAGGTTGGGGCTATGGCTACACCTTC. It translates to CASSLRPGWGYGYTF.

There are a few counts of this clonotype. This chain connects TRBV20-1 to TRBJ1-1, with D possibly being TRBD1 (6 bases). CDR1 DFQATT and CDR2 SNEGSKA come from the germline V gene (reference sequence). Trimming stripped 0 bases from V and 3 bases from J, with 14 bases between. CDR3 length: 15 residues. This CDR3 is CSARDSDRPHTEAFF. The CDR3 coding sequence is TGCAGTGCTAGAGATTCCGACAGGCCCCACACTGAAGCTTTCTTT.

In this sample, this clonotype turned up a few times. The CDR3 sequence is CASSVDLVAQGREQFF. The CDR3 nucleotides read TGTGCCAGCAGCGTAGATCTGGTAGCCCAGGGTAGGGAGCAGTTCTTC. The chain combines TRBV9 with TRBJ2-1; possible D gene TRBD1, 5 bases. Trimming stripped 0 bases from V and 10 bases from J, with 20 bases between. The CDR3 covers 16 residues. Looked up from germline, CDR1 is SGDLS and CDR2 is YYNGEE.

This clonotype was counted between two and nine times. The genes are TRBV20-1 and TRBJ2-3; TRBD2 agrees at 9 bases. CDR1 DFQATT and CDR2 SNEGSKA come from the germline V gene (reference sequence). The CDR3 is 14 amino acids. The V gene end was trimmed by 6 bases and the J gene end by 2 bases; junction bases not matched to a gene: 6. The CDR3 DNA reads TGCAGTGCGGCGGGGGGGCTTGACACAGATACGCAGTATTTT. Translating it yields CSAAGGLDTDTQYF.

This clonotype appeared a few times. This chain connects TRBV7-8 to TRBJ1-1, with a tentative D call TRBD1 (6 bases). Germline values: CDR1 SGHVS, CDR2 FQNEAQ. This CDR3 contains 17 residues. V lost 5 bases to trimming and J lost 4 bases, with 23 bases between them. The CDR3: CASSPNRPSGGFTEAFF. The CDR3 region has the DNA TGTGCCAGCAGCCCCAACCGCCCGTCGGGGGGCTTCACTGAAGCTTTCTTT.

The V call is TRBV3-1, the J call TRBJ2-6; D may be TRBD1 (6 bases). V gave up 0 bases and J gave up 4 bases, with 16 bases separating them. This CDR3 spans 18 amino acids. Germline values: CDR1 LGHDT, CDR2 YNNKEL (reference sequence). The CDR3: CASSQEGVRGSGANVLTF. In DNA, the CDR3 is TGTGCCAGCAGCCAAGAAGGGGTCAGGGGATCAGGGGCCAACGTCCTGACTTTC.

In this sample, this clonotype turned up a few times. The rearrangement links TRBV25-1 to TRBJ1-2; D might be TRBD1 (5 bases). Trimming cost V 4 bases and J 8 bases, with 20 bases left between them. Germline V lookup: CDR1 MGHDK, CDR2 SYGVNS. The CDR3 contains 15 residues. CDR3 sequence (DNA): TGTGCCAGCAGTGGGGGCCAGCGGAATTTCAGGGGCTACACCTTC. Protein sequence: CASSGGQRNFRGYTF.

This clonotype was seen ten or more times. The genes are TRBV28 and TRBJ2-7; D is unresolved. CDR1 MDHEN and CDR2 SYDVKM come from the germline V gene. V was pared by 5 bases and J by 6 bases, with 17 bases between. This CDR3 contains 14 residues. Here the CDR3 DNA reads TGTGCCAGCAGTACCCCCACACGGTCCGTCGAGCAGTACTTC. It translates to CASSTPTRSVEQYF.

The rearrangement uses TRBV19 and TRBJ1-2; D not resolved. The CDR3 covers 14 residues. V lost 3 bases to trimming and J lost 3 bases, with 11 bases between them. The germline V gene has CDR1 LNHDA and CDR2 SQIVND (reference sequence). Written as DNA, the CDR3 is TGTGCCAGTAGTATTTCACCTACTGACTATGGCTACACCTTC. Encoded protein: CASSISPTDYGYTF. The complete variable domain, with remaining parts taken from reference TRBV19 and TRBJ1-2, reads DGGITQSPKYLFRKEGQNVTLSCEQNLNHDAMYWYRQDPGQGLRLIYYSQIVNDFQKGDIAEGYSVSREKKESFPLTVTSAQKNPTAFYLCASSISPTDYGYTFGSGTRLTVV.

CDR3 region: CASSWGLNSNQPQHF. The CDR3 DNA sequence: TGTGCCAGTAGCTGGGGACTGAATAGCAATCAGCCCCAGCATTTT. V gene TRBV19 combines with J gene TRBJ1-5; TRBD1 might be the D (5 bases). CDR1 and CDR2 from the germline V gene are LNHDA and SQIVND (reference sequence). The V end lost 6 bases, the J end lost 0 bases, and 12 bases lay between the germline ends. The CDR3 extends over 15 amino acids.

The sample holds many counts of this clonotype. The genes are TRBV2 and TRBJ2-1; 8 bases line up with TRBD2. Germline values: CDR1 SNHLY, CDR2 FYNNEI. CDR3 length equals 15 residues. The V and J ends lost 6 bases and 7 bases, in that order; junction bases with no gene match: 11. CDR3 DNA sequence: TGTGCCAGCAGCGCCGGGACTAGGGGAGGGAATGAGCAGTTCTTC. This translates into CASSAGTRGGNEQFF.